The T cell receptor (beta chain) under discussion was sequenced for a study of naive and memory T cell subsets. Four PCR rounds used nested alpha and beta constant region primers plus the SP2 primer. TCRdb analysed the 5' RACE reads with MiXCR anew, one entry per CDR3 protein. The repertoire consists of tens of thousands of distinct CDR3 sequences, with roughly 17% occurring once and the leading ten covering 2.6%. V dropped 0 bases and J dropped 7 bases, with 11 bases sitting between them. The CDR3 covers 14 residues. The germline V gene has CDR1 SGHKS and CDR2 YYEKEE (reference sequence). An oligonucleotide containing a UMI was ligated to the 3' end of TCR cDNA. Input was about 1 to 1,100 ng of DNase-treated total RNA without cell sorting. This clonotype is medium-sized.

This sequence was found in a female donor in good health. The chain couples TRBV5-5 to TRBJ1-5, with a tentative D call TRBD1 (5 bases). This chain's CDR3 is CASSLAGSGQPQHF. The CDR3 DNA reads as TGTGCCAGCAGCTTGGCAGGGTCGGGACAGCCCCAGCATTTT.